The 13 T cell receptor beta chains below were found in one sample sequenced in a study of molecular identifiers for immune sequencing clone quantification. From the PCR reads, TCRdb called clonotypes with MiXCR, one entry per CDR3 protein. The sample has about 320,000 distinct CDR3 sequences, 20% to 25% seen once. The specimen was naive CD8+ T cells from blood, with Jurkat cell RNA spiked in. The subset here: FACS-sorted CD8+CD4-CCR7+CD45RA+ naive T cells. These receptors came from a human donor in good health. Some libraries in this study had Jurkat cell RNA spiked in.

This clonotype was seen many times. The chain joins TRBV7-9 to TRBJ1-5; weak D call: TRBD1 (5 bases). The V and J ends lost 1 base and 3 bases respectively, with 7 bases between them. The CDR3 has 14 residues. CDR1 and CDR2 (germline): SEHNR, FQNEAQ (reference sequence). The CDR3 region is CASSLDRINQPQHF. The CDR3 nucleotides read TGTGCCAGCAGCTTAGACAGGATCAATCAGCCCCAGCATTTT.

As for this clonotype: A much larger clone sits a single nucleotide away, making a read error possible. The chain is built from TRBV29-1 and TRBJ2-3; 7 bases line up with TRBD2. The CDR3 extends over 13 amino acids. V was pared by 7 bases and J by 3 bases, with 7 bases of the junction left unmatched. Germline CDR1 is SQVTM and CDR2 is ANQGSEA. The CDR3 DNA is TGCAGCGCTAGGATCGGGAGGACAGATACGCAGTATTTT. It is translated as CSARIGRTDTQYF.

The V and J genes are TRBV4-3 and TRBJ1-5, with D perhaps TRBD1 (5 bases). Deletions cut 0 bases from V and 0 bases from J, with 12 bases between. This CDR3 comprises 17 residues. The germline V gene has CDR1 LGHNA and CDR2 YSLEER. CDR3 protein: CASSQDTAGYSNQPQHF. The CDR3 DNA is TGCGCCAGCAGCCAAGATACGGCAGGGTATAGCAATCAGCCCCAGCATTTT.

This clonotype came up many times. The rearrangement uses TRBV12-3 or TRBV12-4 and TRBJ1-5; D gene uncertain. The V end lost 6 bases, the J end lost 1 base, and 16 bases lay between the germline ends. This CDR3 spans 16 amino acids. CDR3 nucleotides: TGTGCCAGCAGCCGACTAATATACCCGAGCAATCAGCCCCAGCATTTT. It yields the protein CASSRLIYPSNQPQHF.

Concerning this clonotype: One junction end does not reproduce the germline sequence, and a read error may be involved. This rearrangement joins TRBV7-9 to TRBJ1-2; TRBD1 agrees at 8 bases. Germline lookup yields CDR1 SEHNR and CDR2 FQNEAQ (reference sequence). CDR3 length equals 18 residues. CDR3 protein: CASSLDPGHRGANYGHTF. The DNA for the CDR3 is TGTGCCAGCAGCTTAGACCCCGGGCACAGGGGGGCTAACTATGGCCACACCTTC.

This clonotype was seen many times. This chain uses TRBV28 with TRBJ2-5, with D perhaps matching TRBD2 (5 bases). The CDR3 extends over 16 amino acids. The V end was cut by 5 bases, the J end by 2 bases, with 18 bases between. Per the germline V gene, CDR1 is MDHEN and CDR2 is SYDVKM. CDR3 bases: TGTGCCAGCAGTATAGCCGGGCCGGGAAGACAAGAGACCCAGTACTTC. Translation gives CASSIAGPGRQETQYF. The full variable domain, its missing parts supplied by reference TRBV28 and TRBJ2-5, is DVKVTQSSRYLVKRTGEKVFLECVQDMDHENMFWYRQDPGLGLRLIYFSYDVKMKEKGDIPEGYSVSREKKERFSLILESASTNQTSMYLCASSIAGPGRQETQYFGPGTRLLVL.

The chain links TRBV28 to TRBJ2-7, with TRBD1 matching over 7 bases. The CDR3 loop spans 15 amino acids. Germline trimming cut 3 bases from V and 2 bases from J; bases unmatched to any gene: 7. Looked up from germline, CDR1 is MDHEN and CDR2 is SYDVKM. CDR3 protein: CASSFRGPTPYEQYF. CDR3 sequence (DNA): TGTGCCAGCAGTTTTAGGGGGCCCACGCCCTACGAGCAGTACTTC.

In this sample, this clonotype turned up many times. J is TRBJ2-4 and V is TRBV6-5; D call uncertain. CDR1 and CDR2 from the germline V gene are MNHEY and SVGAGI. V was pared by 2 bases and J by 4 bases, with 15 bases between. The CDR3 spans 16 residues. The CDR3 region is CASSYRPAEPKNIQYF. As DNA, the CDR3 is TGTGCCAGCAGTTACCGACCAGCCGAGCCTAAAAACATTCAGTACTTC.

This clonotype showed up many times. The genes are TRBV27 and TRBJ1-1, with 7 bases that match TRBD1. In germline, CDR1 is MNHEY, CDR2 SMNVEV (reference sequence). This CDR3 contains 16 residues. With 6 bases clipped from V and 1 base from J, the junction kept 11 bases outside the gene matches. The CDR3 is CASRRGTDLRNTEAFF. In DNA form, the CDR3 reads TGTGCCAGCAGGCGCGGGACAGACTTACGGAACACTGAAGCTTTCTTT.

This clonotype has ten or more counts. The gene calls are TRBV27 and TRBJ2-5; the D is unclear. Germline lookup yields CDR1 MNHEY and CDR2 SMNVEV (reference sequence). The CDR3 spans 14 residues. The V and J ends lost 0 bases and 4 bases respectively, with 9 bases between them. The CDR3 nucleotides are TGTGCCAGCAGTTTATCGGGCCCTGGAGAGACCCAGTACTTC. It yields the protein CASSLSGPGETQYF.

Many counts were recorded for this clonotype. The CDR3 DNA reads TGTGCCAGCAGCTTAAGGACTAGCGGGACCTACAATGAGCAGTTCTTC. Amino acids: CASSLRTSGTYNEQFF. The rearrangement joins TRBV7-9 to TRBJ2-1, with 12 bases matching TRBD2. This CDR3 has 16 amino acids. The V gene's germline CDR1 is SEHNR and CDR2 FQNEAQ (reference sequence). Unmatched junction bases numbered 1, after V lost 2 bases and J lost 2 bases.

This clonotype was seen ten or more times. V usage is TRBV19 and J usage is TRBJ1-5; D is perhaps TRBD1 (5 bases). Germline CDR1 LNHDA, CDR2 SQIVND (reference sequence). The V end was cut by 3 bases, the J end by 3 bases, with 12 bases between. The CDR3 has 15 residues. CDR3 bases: TGTGCCAGTAGTATTCTGGGGACGGACAATCAGCCCCAGCATTTT. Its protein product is CASSILGTDNQPQHF.

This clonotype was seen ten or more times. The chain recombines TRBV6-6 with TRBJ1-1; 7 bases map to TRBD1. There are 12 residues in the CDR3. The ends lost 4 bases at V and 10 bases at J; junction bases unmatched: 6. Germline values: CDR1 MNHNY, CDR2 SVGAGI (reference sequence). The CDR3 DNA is TGTGCCAGCAGTTCAGACAGGGAGCGAGCTTTCTTT. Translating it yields CASSSDRERAFF.